A selection of T cell receptor beta chains follows, all from one sample in a study of cytomegalovirus exposure and HLA in healthy donors. TCRdb's table, derived via immunoSEQ multiplex PCR, lists solely in-frame clones and lacks some. This sample has around 150,000 clones; almost 80% occur once, and the top ten carry around 0.89%. The sequencing input was PBMCs. The source is a woman aged 50 to 65 in good health and CMV-seropositive. Both conserved end residues are part of each CDR3. A D gene is named only where the DNA matches it firmly. Clone size, where shown, is once, few, many, or a class for clones that have expanded.

TRBV2	NA	TRBD2	TRBJ2-1	TGTGCCAGCAGTCAGGGAGGGACTGGGCCGTTCTTC	CASSQGGTGPFF
TRBV4-2	few	TRBD2	TRBJ2-7	TGTGCCAGCAGCCCCTCCGGGCTAGCGGGGTCCGAGCAGTACTTC	CASSPSGLAGSEQYF
TRBV5-4	few	TRBD1	TRBJ2-3	TGTGCCAGCAGCCCCCGGACAGGGGCAGATACGCAGTATTTT	CASSPRTGADTQYF
TRBV27	NA	NA	TRBJ2-7	TGTGCCAGCAGTCCGGTGGAGGGGGCCTCCTACGAGCAGTACTTC	CASSPVEGASYEQYF
TRBV6-5	NA	NA	TRBJ1-1	TGTGCCAGCAGTTATACGGTCGGGAACACTGAAGCTTTCTTT	CASSYTVGNTEAFF
TRBV9	few	NA	TRBJ2-5	TGTGCCAGCAGCGCCGGGACTCTCCAAAGGGAGACCCAGTACTTC	CASSAGTLQRETQYF
TRBV6-5	NA	NA	TRBJ2-2	TGTGCCAGCAGCTCCGGGTCTTACACCGGGGAGCTGTTTTTT	CASSSGSYTGELFF
TRBV19	few	NA	TRBJ2-1	TGTGCCACCAGAGGGAGAGGCTACAATGAGCAGTTCTTC	CATRGRGYNEQFF
TRBV2	NA	NA	TRBJ2-2	TGTGCCAGCAGTGACGACACCGGGGAGCTGTTTTTT	CASSDDTGELFF
TRBV30	NA	NA	TRBJ1-4	TGTGCCTGGAGAATCCCGGGGCGGGAAAAGCTGTTTTTT	CAWRIPGREKLFF
TRBV5-4	NA	TRBD1	TRBJ1-2	TGTGCCAGCAGCCCGCAGGGACAGGGCGGTAACTATGGCTACACCTTC	CASSPQGQGGNYGYTF
TRBV7-8	NA	TRBD1	TRBJ1-4	TGTGCCAGCAGTCCACAGGGGCCGGCAACTAATGAAAAACTGTTTTTT	CASSPQGPATNEKLFF
TRBV6-1	NA	NA	TRBJ1-5	TGTGCCAGCAGTGACCAGTATAGCAATCAGCCCCAGCATTTT	CASSDQYSNQPQHF
TRBV28	NA	TRBD1	TRBJ2-7	TGTGCCAGCACCCCAGGCGGACAGGTCCCCTACGAGCAGTACTTC	CASTPGGQVPYEQYF
TRBV21-1	NA	NA	TRBJ2-3	TGTGCCAGCAGCGGAGGACTAGCGGCCTTCACAGATACGCAGTATTTT	CASSGGLAAFTDTQYF
TRBV27	NA	TRBD1	TRBJ2-3	TGTGCCAGCAGCTCGCAGGGGGACACGGCAGATACGCAGTATTTT	CASSSQGDTADTQYF
TRBV7-9	NA	TRBD1	TRBJ1-5	TGTGCCAGCAGTCTAGGAGGTGGGACAGGGAGTACTCAGCCCCAGCATTTT	CASSLGGGTGSTQPQHF
TRBV18	NA	NA	TRBJ2-7	TGTGCCAGCTCACCCGACAGGGAGCAGTACTTC	CASSPDREQYF
TRBV15	NA	NA	TRBJ1-2	TGTGCCACCAGCCCCCCCCGGGGAATTGAGGTCGGTAACTATGGCTACACCTTC	CATSPPRGIEVGNYGYTF
TRBV19	NA	NA	TRBJ1-2	TGTGCCAGTAGGGGTGTGGGGGCATATGGCTACACCTTC	CASRGVGAYGYTF
TRBV30	few	TRBD1	TRBJ1-2	TGTGCCTGGAGGGGGACAGGGGACTTCCTCTATGGCTACACCTTC	CAWRGTGDFLYGYTF
TRBV18	NA	TRBD2	TRBJ2-1	TGTGCCAGCTCGCCCCCTAGCGGCCAAGGTCCCTACAATGAGCAGTTCTTC	CASSPPSGQGPYNEQFF
TRBV5-6	NA	TRBD1	TRBJ2-7	TGTGCCAGCAGCCTACGACAGGGCCCCTACGAGCAGTACTTC	CASSLRQGPYEQYF
TRBV7-2	once	NA	TRBJ2-7	TGTGCCAGCAGCTTTTCCAGGGGAAGCTCCTACGAGCAGTACTTC	CASSFSRGSSYEQYF
TRBV18	few	TRBD1	TRBJ2-7	TGTGCCAGCTCTCGCACGGACAGGAGGAGCTCCTACGAGCAGTACTTC	CASSRTDRRSSYEQYF
TRBV10-3	NA	NA	TRBJ1-5	TGTGCCATCAGTGAGTCCTCTAATCAGCCCCAGCATTTT	CAISESSNQPQHF
TRBV6-5	NA	TRBD1	TRBJ1-2	TGTGCCAGCAGTTCCAGGGACAGCTTAAACTATGGCTACACCTTC	CASSSRDSLNYGYTF
TRBV7-7	NA	TRBD1	TRBJ2-5	TGTGCTAGCAGCCCGGGACAGGGTTACCAAGAGACCCAGTACTTC	CASSPGQGYQETQYF
TRBV6-6	NA	TRBD1	TRBJ2-4	TGTGCCAGCAGTTCACAGGGGGGAAACATTCAGTACTTC	CASSSQGGNIQYF
TRBV10-2	NA	NA	TRBJ2-7	TGCGCCAGCAGTGGAGGGGACACCTTTTACGAGCAGTACTTC	CASSGGDTFYEQYF
TRBV5-1	NA	NA	TRBJ2-7	TGCGCCAGCAGCTTGGTCCCAGGGTCGGCCGAGCAGTACTTC	CASSLVPGSAEQYF
TRBV2	once	NA	TRBJ1-1	TGTGCCAGCAGTGAGGGCCGCGACACTGAAGCTTTCTTT	CASSEGRDTEAFF
TRBV7-8	NA	NA	TRBJ2-3	TGTGCCAGCAGCTTACGTGAGGAGGGTACGCAGTATTTT	CASSLREEGTQYF
TRBV30	NA	TRBD1	TRBJ2-2	TGTGCCTTGGGACAGAAGACAAGCTCGAACACCGGGGAGCTGTTTTTT	CALGQKTSSNTGELFF
TRBV29-1	NA	TRBD1	TRBJ1-5	TGCAGCGTCGCTACAGGGGGCAACAATCAGCCCCAGCATTTT	CSVATGGNNQPQHF
TRBV28	NA	NA	TRBJ2-2	TGTGCCAGCAGGAGAGAGGGACTCCGAGGGACCGGGGAGCTGTTTTTT	CASRREGLRGTGELFF
TRBV9	NA	NA	TRBJ1-2	TGTGCCAGCAGCGCCCTTGGTAGCTATGGCTACACCTTC	CASSALGSYGYTF
TRBV7-2	NA	NA	TRBJ1-2	TGTGCCAGCAGCCGGGACACCTATGGCTACACCTTC	CASSRDTYGYTF
TRBV7-8	NA	NA	TRBJ2-7	TGTGCCAGCAGCTCGGCGGCTTACGAGCAGTACTTC	CASSSAAYEQYF
TRBV27	NA	NA	TRBJ1-2	TGTGCCAGCAGTTTACTCGACTATGGCTACACCTTC	CASSLLDYGYTF
TRBV5-6	NA	NA	TRBJ2-1	TGTGCCAGCAGTCATAGACTGACTGTGGACTACAATGAGCAGTTCTTC	CASSHRLTVDYNEQFF
TRBV18	NA	NA	TRBJ1-5	TGTGCCAGCTCACTGGACACTAATCAGCCCCAGCATTTT	CASSLDTNQPQHF
TRBV18	NA	TRBD1	TRBJ1-5	TGTGCCAGCTCACGACAGGGTTATAATCAGCCCCAGCATTTT	CASSRQGYNQPQHF
TRBV28	NA	NA	TRBJ2-2	TGTGCCAGCAGTTTATTTGGGAGCCTAAACACCGGGGAGCTGTTTTTT	CASSLFGSLNTGELFF
TRBV29-1	NA	NA	TRBJ1-1	TGCAGCGTTGTGGGGGGGGCGAGCACTGAAGCTTTCTTT	CSVVGGASTEAFF
TRBV28	NA	NA	TRBJ2-5	TGTGCCAGCAGTTTATCGGACCGGAGGGAGACCCAGTACTTC	CASSLSDRRETQYF
TRBV16	NA	TRBD1	TRBJ1-1	TGTGCCAGCAGCCTGTGGACAGGGAACACTGAAGCTTTCTTT	CASSLWTGNTEAFF
TRBV6-1	NA	TRBD2	TRBJ2-1	TGTGCCAGCAGCGAAATGACTAGCGGGAGAAATGAGCAGTTCTTC	CASSEMTSGRNEQFF